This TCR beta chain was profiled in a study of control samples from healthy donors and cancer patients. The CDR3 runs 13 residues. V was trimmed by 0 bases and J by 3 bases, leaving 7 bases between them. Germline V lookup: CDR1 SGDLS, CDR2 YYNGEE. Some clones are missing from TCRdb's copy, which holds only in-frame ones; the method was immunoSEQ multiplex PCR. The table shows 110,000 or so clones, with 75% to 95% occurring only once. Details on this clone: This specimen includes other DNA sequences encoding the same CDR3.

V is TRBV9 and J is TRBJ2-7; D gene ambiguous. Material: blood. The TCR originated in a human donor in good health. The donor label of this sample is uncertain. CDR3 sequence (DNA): TGTGCCAGCAGCGTAGAGGCAGGCTACGAGCAGTACTTC. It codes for CASSVEAGYEQYF.